The 5 T cell receptor beta chains listed next were all sequenced from one sample in a study of STAT5B mutations in CD4+ large granular lymphocyte leukemia. Sequencing used immunoSEQ multiplex PCR; TCRdb keeps in-frame clones, though not all of them. The sample includes about 45,000 clones, about 86% of them seen just once. The sample consisted of CD4+ T cells from blood buffy coats. These receptor sequences come from a human donor in good health.

This rearrangement joins TRBV11-3 to TRBJ2-1, with D possibly TRBD2 on 6 matching bases. V lost 5 bases and J lost 9, with 14 bases in between. Germline values: CDR1 SGHNT, CDR2 YENEEA. The CDR3 is 13 amino acids. The CDR3 reads CASSPGGTGEQFF. CDR3 sequence (DNA): TGTGCCAGCAGCCCCGGGGGTACAGGTGAGCAGTTCTTC.

CDR3 DNA: TGTGCCAGCAGTGAATTGGGCAGGGGCTACGAGCAGTACTTC. It translates to CASSELGRGYEQYF. The rearrangement uses TRBV25-1 and TRBJ2-7; D may be TRBD1 (6 bases). Germline V gene lookup returns CDR1 MGHDK and CDR2 SYGVNS. This CDR3 contains 14 residues. V was shortened by 1 base and J by 3 bases, with 10 bases between the two germline ends.

The rearrangement links TRBV5-1 to TRBJ2-3; 10 positions agree with TRBD2. CDR1 is SGHRS, CDR2 YFSETQ, per germline. This CDR3 has 16 residues. Trimming cost V 4 bases and J 0 bases; bases outside gene matches: 5. CDR3 amino acids: CASSLGLAESTDTQYF. CDR3 nucleotides: TGCGCCAGCAGCCTTGGACTAGCGGAGAGCACAGATACGCAGTATTTT.

The CDR3 sequence is CASSLEGFDEAFF. The CDR3 DNA reads TGTGCCAGCAGCTTAGAGGGTTTCGATGAAGCTTTCTTT. The rearrangement joins TRBV7-3 to TRBJ1-1; D is uncertain. The CDR3 covers 13 residues. Germline V gene data show CDR1 as SGHTA and CDR2 as FQGTGA. The V end was cut by 2 bases, the J end by 7 bases, with 11 bases between.

This clone was picked up one time. The V gene is TRBV5-1, the J gene TRBJ2-3, with 8 bases that match TRBD1. Germline V gene sequence: CDR1 SGHRS, CDR2 YFSETQ. V shed 4 bases, J shed 2 bases, and the junction held 3 bases outside the gene matches. The CDR3 has 14 amino acids. CDR3 residues: CASSPDRVTDTQYF. The CDR3 bases are TGCGCCAGCAGCCCGGACAGGGTCACAGATACGCAGTATTTT.